This T cell receptor (beta chain) was sequenced in a study of cytomegalovirus exposure and HLA in healthy donors. Study in general: Genotyping showed around 81% of some 400 donors falling in the Caucasian-associated ancestry cluster. Whole-study findings and limits: In a later analysis, a missense DCLRE1C variant was linked to TCR beta V- and J-gene trimming.

The CDR3 covers 13 residues. Germline V gene lookup returns CDR1 SNHLY and CDR2 FYNNEI. V shed 8 bases and J shed 8 bases, with 15 bases lying between them. Researchers ran the PCR with 60 Vbeta and 13 Jbeta primers. Data came from immunoSEQ multiplex PCR; TCRdb stores just in-frame clones and leaves some out. The sample gives 150,000 to 200,000 clones, almost 80% of which show up once; about 0.93% is in the top ten. As for this clone: Its antigen is not known.

The receptor comes from a woman between 45 and 65 years old in good health and CMV-seropositive. Input material: PBMCs. The rearrangement uses TRBV2 and TRBJ1-4, with no clear D. CDR3 nucleotides: TGTGCCAGCTTAGTTACCGGGAGAGAAAAACTGTTTTTT. Amino acid sequence: CASLVTGREKLFF.